This TCR beta chain is drawn from a study of blood T cell repertoires in COVID-19. The overall study: The United States, Italy and Spain supplied acute and convalescent COVID-19 samples.

Original handling: Amplification from reference gene primers served as the basis for estimated nucleated cell counts. TCRdb's copy holds only in-frame clones and misses some; the assay was immunoSEQ multiplex PCR. V and J calls and clone size are copied from that table; D and trimming were computed from the DNA. This sample carries a few hundred thousand clones, 90% of them seen once, and the ten largest clones take 2.1%. Germline values: CDR1 MGHDK, CDR2 SYGVNS. The V end was cut by 6 bases, the J end by 4 bases, with 9 bases between. The CDR3 loop spans 12 amino acids. Sequencing input: peripheral blood. The chain joins TRBV25-1 to TRBJ1-1; D remains unclear. This sequence was found in a woman aged 55 to 70 with COVID-19, enrolled during active disease. The CDR3 here is CASRISGTEAFF. DNA of the CDR3: TGTGCCAGCAGAATATCGGGCACTGAAGCTTTCTTT.